These 16 T cell receptor beta chains were all obtained from the same sample, sequenced in a study of identical twins. TCRdb independently ran MiXCR on the 5' RACE reads; one entry per CDR3 protein. The sample yields more than 200,000 distinct CDR3 sequences, about an eighth seen once. Sequenced: memory (CD45RO+) T cells sorted from blood. These receptors all stem from a woman between 18 and 29 years old in good health.

This clonotype came up many times. This chain uses TRBV5-6 with TRBJ1-2; D is perhaps TRBD1 (6 bases). The CDR3 totals 15 residues. Germline CDR1 SGHDT, CDR2 YYEEEE. V was trimmed by 0 bases and J by 4 bases, leaving 13 bases between them. The CDR3 sequence: CASSLDWQGLYGYTF. CDR3 in DNA: TGTGCCAGCAGCTTGGATTGGCAGGGGCTCTATGGCTACACCTTC. The variable domain in full, with the rest retrieved from reference TRBV5-6 and TRBJ1-2, is DAGVTQSPTHLIKTRGQQVTLRCSPKSGHDTVSWYQQALGQGPQFIFQYYEEEERQRGNFPDRFSGHQFPNYSSELNVNALLLGDSALYLCASSLDWQGLYGYTFGSGTRLTVV.

This clonotype came up a few times. The V call is TRBV20-1, the J call TRBJ2-3; the D gene is possibly TRBD2 (6 bases). Between the trimmed V and J ends, which lost 5 bases and 2 bases, there was a span of 8 bases. CDR3 length: 12 residues. Germline values: CDR1 DFQATT, CDR2 SNEGSKA (reference sequence). The CDR3 reads CSAGRNTDTQYF. The CDR3 region has the DNA TGCAGTGCTGGGAGGAACACAGATACGCAGTATTTT.

Many counts were recorded for this clonotype. The chain combines TRBV3-1 with TRBJ2-5; D is perhaps TRBD1 or TRBD2 (5 bases each). V lost 4 bases to trimming and J lost 2 bases, with 8 bases between them. Germline CDR1 LGHDT, CDR2 YNNKEL (reference sequence). CDR3 length equals 13 residues. As DNA, the CDR3 is TGTGCCAGCAGCCGGGGGAGACAAGAGACCCAGTACTTC. Amino acid sequence: CASSRGRQETQYF.

This chain joins TRBV12-3 or TRBV12-4 and TRBJ1-2, with D unclear. The CDR3 extends over 13 amino acids. The germline V and J ends were trimmed by 8 bases and 8 bases, with 18 bases remaining between them. CDR3 loop: CASLTSSSPGYTF. For the CDR3, the DNA is TGTGCCAGCCTTACCTCGAGTTCCCCCGGCTACACCTTC.

This clonotype was seen many times. Here the CDR3 DNA reads TGCAGCGGGACAGGGACCGACTATGGCTACACCTTC. Protein product: CSGTGTDYGYTF. The genes are TRBV20-1 and TRBJ1-2; TRBD1 matches 9 bases. Looked up from germline, CDR1 is DFQATT and CDR2 is SNEGSKA (reference sequence). This CDR3 comprises 12 residues.

This clonotype was detected ten times or more. CDR3 DNA: TGCAGTGCTAGAGCCGCGGGGAGCTCCTACGAGCAGTACTTC. This gives the protein CSARAAGSSYEQYF. The genes are TRBV20-1 and TRBJ2-7; possibly TRBD2 for D (6 bases). V was pared by 1 base and J by 0 bases, with 10 bases between. CDR3 size: 14 residues. The germline CDR1 and CDR2 sequences are DFQATT and SNEGSKA (reference sequence).

CDR3 DNA sequence: TGTGCCAGCAGCCTTCAGACGGGACAGGGCGCCACCGGGGAGCTGTTTTTT. It is translated as CASSLQTGQGATGELFF. The genes are TRBV4-2 and TRBJ2-2, with TRBD1 matching over 9 bases. Germline V lookup: CDR1 LGHNA, CDR2 YNFKEQ. The CDR3 is made up of 17 amino acids. Losses at the gene ends were 4 bases for V and 4 bases for J; bases not matched to a gene: 10.

This clonotype was seen only a few times. The V gene is TRBV29-1, the J gene TRBJ2-2; no definite D call. This CDR3 is 13 amino acids long. The V gene lost 5 bases and the J gene lost 4 bases, with 11 bases spanning the gap. Germline V gene sequence: CDR1 SQVTM, CDR2 ANQGSEA. CDR3 loop: CSVQPVVTGELFF. The DNA for the CDR3 is TGCAGCGTTCAACCCGTCGTCACCGGGGAGCTGTTTTTT.

The table lists this clonotype with many counts. The chain recombines TRBV20-1 with TRBJ2-3; tentative D call: TRBD2 (5 bases). CDR3 size: 12 residues. V was clipped by 3 bases and J by 2 bases, with 6 bases between them. Germline V gives CDR1 DFQATT, CDR2 SNEGSKA (reference sequence). The chain's CDR3 is CSARTNTDTQYF. CDR3 nucleotides: TGCAGTGCTAGGACTAACACAGATACGCAGTATTTT.

The chain recombines TRBV7-3 with TRBJ2-3; D unresolved. The ends were cut back, 6 bases at V and 0 bases at J, with 13 bases in the middle. The CDR3 runs 15 residues. CDR1 and CDR2 (germline): SGHTA, FQGTGA. CDR3 region: CASRGPGSSTDTQYF. The CDR3 nucleotides read TGTGCCAGCAGGGGCCCAGGATCTAGCACAGATACGCAGTATTTT.

A note on this clonotype: Since no conserved phenylalanine or tryptophan closes the CDR3, a read error is the likely cause. This chain joins TRBV28 and TRBJ2-7, with D tentatively TRBD1 (5 bases). CDR1 is MDHEN and CDR2 is SYDVKM in the germline V gene. Trimming took off 2 bases at V and 2 bases at J, with 10 bases between the two ends. This CDR3 has 14 amino acids. The CDR3 here is CASSLPTGAYEQYL. The DNA of the CDR3 is TGTGCCAGCAGTTTACCCACAGGAGCCTACGAGCAGTACTTA.

The chain couples TRBV11-1 to TRBJ2-1; TRBD2 matches 12 bases. This CDR3 comprises 15 residues. Trimming at V came to 7 bases and at J to 2 bases, leaving 3 bases not matched to a gene. The germline V gene encodes CDR1 SGHAT and CDR2 FQDESV (reference sequence). The CDR3: CASKGLAGTYNEQFF. The CDR3 DNA reads as TGTGCCAGCAAGGGACTAGCGGGCACCTACAATGAGCAGTTCTTC.

The CDR3 spells CASSLERLAEAFF. For the CDR3, the DNA is TGTGCCAGCAGCTTAGAGAGGTTAGCTGAAGCTTTCTTT. This sequence joins TRBV7-2 and TRBJ1-1; no clear D gene. Trimming removed 1 base at V and 6 bases at J, with 9 bases between. The length of the CDR3 is 13 residues. The V gene's germline CDR1 is SGHTA and CDR2 FQGNSA.

In this sample, this clonotype is medium-sized. The CDR3 DNA reads as TGCAGTGCTAGGAATTCCGTCGACAGGACTGAAGCTTTCTTT. Translated, it gives CSARNSVDRTEAFF. This chain joins TRBV20-1 and TRBJ1-1, with a weak D call TRBD1 (6 bases). CDR1 is DFQATT and CDR2 is SNEGSKA in the germline V gene (reference sequence). Trimming stripped 3 bases from V and 5 bases from J, with 16 bases between. The CDR3 has 14 amino acids.

This clonotype has more than one count but fewer than ten. The genes are TRBV10-1 and TRBJ2-1, with 8 bases that match TRBD2. CDR3 length equals 13 residues. The germline V gene encodes CDR1 WNHNN and CDR2 SYGVQD (reference sequence). V dropped 2 bases and J dropped 10; count of bases not matched to a gene: 4. The CDR3 loop is CASSEAREGEQFF. In nucleotides, the CDR3 is TGCGCCAGCAGTGAGGCTCGGGAGGGGGAGCAGTTCTTC.

This clonotype was recorded many times. The chain has TRBV10-2 and TRBJ2-3, with D tentatively TRBD2 (6 bases). The V gene's germline CDR1 is WSHSY and CDR2 SAAADI. Trimming removed 6 bases at V and 0 bases at J, with 10 bases between. The CDR3 extends over 14 amino acids. The CDR3 DNA follows: TGCGCCAGCAGGGTAGCGGCTAGCACAGATACGCAGTATTTT. Translating gives CASRVAASTDTQYF.